Listed below are T cell receptor beta chains from one sample, sequenced in a study of CD8 T cells in ankylosing spondylitis. TCRdb processed the 5' RACE reads anew with MiXCR; each CDR3 protein has one entry. The table shows 200,000 or so distinct CDR3 sequences, with about 20% occurring only once. Material for sequencing was blood, either unsorted or a sorted T cell fraction (not recorded which). Source of these receptors: a male donor between 10 and 30 years old with ankylosing spondylitis or in good health (not recorded which). The CDR3 runs from the conserved cysteine through the conserved F or W. D genes are given only for firm matches. Size values are once, few and many counts, or a class for expanded clones, and some rows have none.

.	TRBV25-1	few	TRBJ2-7	TGTGCCAGCAGTGTGTCTTACGAGCAGTACTTC	CASSVSYEQYF
TRBD2	TRBV5-1	many	TRBJ2-1	TGCGCCAGCAGCTTGGGATCGGGGGCTAGCGGGAGCGGGGAGCAGTTCTTC	CASSLGSGASGSGEQFF
.	TRBV30	many	TRBJ1-4	TGTGCCTGGAGTGCTCAGGGCGAAAAACTGTTTTTT	CAWSAQGEKLFF
.	TRBV7-8	many	TRBJ2-5	TGTGCCAGCAGCTTAAGGGATATGGTGGAGACCCAGTACTTC	CASSLRDMVETQYF
TRBD1	TRBV6-6	.	TRBJ2-1	TGTGCCAGCAGTTACTCGAAGGGGGCGCGAAATGAGCAGTTCTTC	CASSYSKGARNEQFF
.	TRBV5-6	many	TRBJ2-2	TGTGCCAGCAGCTTGCTTGGTAACGGGGAGCTGTTTTTT	CASSLLGNGELFF
.	TRBV28	many	TRBJ2-7	TGTGCCAGCAGTTTACCCACGGGCAGGGTCGAGCAGTACTTC	CASSLPTGRVEQYF
TRBD2	TRBV9	few	TRBJ2-7	TGTGCCAGCAGCATCCAAGGTAGCGGGATGAACGAGCAGTACTTC	CASSIQGSGMNEQYF
.	TRBV30	many	TRBJ2-1	TGTGCCTGGAGTGTACAGGGGGGTAGGGGAGGGGTAAATGAGCAGTTCTTC	CAWSVQGGRGGVNEQFF
.	TRBV5-1	many	TRBJ2-5	TGCGCCAGCAGCTTACCTACGGGACGGCCAAAAGAGACCCAGTACTTC	CASSLPTGRPKETQYF
.	TRBV14	many	TRBJ2-5	TGTGCCAGCAGCCAACTTGATGAGACCCAGTACTTC	CASSQLDETQYF